This record covers a single TCR beta chain. The data originate from a study of blood T cell repertoires in COVID-19. Study in general: Samples came from the United States, Italy and Spain, spanning acute and convalescent COVID-19. From T cells, B-cell-depleted T cells, or PBMCs came the material, which was cDNA or gDNA.

The CDR3 is 15 residues long. With V trimmed by 6 bases and J by 9 bases, 12 bases remained unmatched. Germline V gives CDR1 LNHDA, CDR2 SQIVND (reference sequence). Assay used: immunoSEQ multiplex PCR; TCRdb lists only in-frame clones, some missing. Among roughly 220,000 clones listed, around 86% were seen once. Material for sequencing was peripheral blood. J is TRBJ2-1 and V is TRBV19, with 9 nucleotides matching TRBD1. The receptor comes from a woman aged 45-65 years with COVID-19, enrolled during active disease. CDR3 amino acids: CASSLPGQGHSEQFF. The CDR3 bases are TGTGCCAGTAGCCTCCCGGGACAGGGACATAGTGAGCAGTTCTTC.